This T cell receptor beta chain appears in the sequencing data of a study of blood T cell repertoires in COVID-19 (dated by TCRdb to the early 2020s). With respect to the entire study: Collaborator samples came from the United States, Italy and Spain and covered acute and convalescent phases of COVID-19. The samples were drawn from two sources: the first 160 participants of the ongoing ImmuneRACE study, and 1,200 or so subjects contributed by 6 global collaborators. The sample metadata nearly always contained a de-identified subject ID, COVID-19 status, age in years and sex. A freely available public database, intended as a resource for researchers studying the immune response to SARS-CoV-2, is where the repertoires were released. Where available, HLA class I and class II types were obtained from metadata supplied by the sample provider rather than from assay-based typing. The dataset comprised deeply sampled blood TCRbeta repertoires from subjects exposed to, actively infected with, or recovered from COVID-19. The prospective study material was composed of cDNA or gDNA derived from T cells, B-cell-depleted T cells, or PBMCs. Overall study outcomes, separate from this receptor: The quantity of clinical and demographic metadata differed by source and by participant and was supplied without curation.

CDR1 and CDR2 are read off the germline V gene (reference sequence) as GTSNPN and SVGIG. Including the terminal cysteine and phenylalanine, the CDR3 comprises 15 residues. Only CDR3 DNA is held: 45 bases, read in frame from base 1. Relative to germline, V is missing 0 bases and J is missing 6 bases, with 6 bases of the junction outside any gene match. As regards this clone: There is no known antigen for this receptor. Base qualities are not at hand, and no much larger clone is one base apart.

The immunoSEQ Assay, a bias-controlled multiplex PCR, was used to amplify TCRbeta CDR3 regions from genomic DNA. The original pipeline was this. The number of nucleated cells in each sample was estimated from the amplification of reference gene primers within the assay. Sequence reads were collapsed and filtered to measure the absolute abundance of every unique TCRbeta CDR3 rearrangement. For each sample, productive Simpson clonality was calculated as the square root of Simpson's diversity index over productive rearrangements. The immuneACCESS repertoire file appears here via TCRdb, limited to in-frame rearrangements. These files lack a portion of the clones; in checked studies, under half of the deficit traces to unresolved V genes, and the cause of the others is not known. V, J and clone size are taken as reported in that table, and D and trimming were inferred from the DNA itself. The sample data list 440,000 or so clones, and approximately 91% of these were observed just once. Of the sample, around 1.5% falls within the top ten clones.

In Seattle, one collaborating source enrolled patients while the infection was active and tracked those patients longitudinally over the course of disease. Each collaborating institution followed its own protocols to collect whole blood in K2EDTA tubes. Collaborator samples were shipped for TCRbeta analysis as frozen whole blood, isolated PBMCs, or DNA extracted from either sample type. The rearrangement combines TRBV30 with TRBJ2-3; 10 of the junction bases match TRBD2. The sequence derives from a woman aged 35 to 49 with COVID-19, enrolled during active disease. What was sequenced was peripheral blood. The nucleotide sequence is given as TGTGCCTGGAGTGTAGGCCTAGCGGGAGCGGATACGCAGTATTTT. Translated, it gives CAWSVGLAGADTQYF. Here the CDR3 is joined to the reference TRBV30 and TRBJ2-3 genes, and the full variable domain is: SQTIHQWPATLVQPVGSPLSLECTVEGTSNPNLYWYRQAAGRGLQLLFYSVGIGQISSEVPQNLSASRPQDRQFILSSKKLLLSDSGFYLCAWSVGLAGADTQYFGPGTRLTVL.